This T cell receptor beta chain was profiled in a study of cytomegalovirus exposure and HLA in healthy donors. Study observations and caveats: Across donors, presence/absence analyses took sequencing depth to be roughly uniform. Reportedly, TCR beta sequences accurately predicted HLA-A and HLA-B alleles in most subjects. In an earlier analysis, productive rearrangement rates for most beta V segments clustered near 90% or 30%.

CDR1 MNHNS and CDR2 SASEGT come from the germline V gene. This CDR3 comprises 15 residues. The V end was cut by 5 bases, the J end by 3 bases, with 13 bases between. Concerning this clone itself: Its antigen is unidentified.

The PCR made use of 60 Vbeta and 13 Jbeta primers. Assay used: immunoSEQ multiplex PCR; TCRdb lists only in-frame clones, some missing. The sample gives about 120,000 clones, under 90% of which show up once; about 3.8% is in the top ten. The genes are TRBV6-1 and TRBJ2-2; TRBD1 might be the D (6 bases). The sequence derives from a woman aged 30 to 39 in good health and CMV-seronegative. The material sequenced was PBMCs. In DNA, the CDR3 is TGTGCCAGCAGTCGCGAGGCAGGGGACACCGGGGAGCTGTTTTTT. Translating it yields CASSREAGDTGELFF.